This T cell receptor beta chain was captured by sequencing in a study of PD-L1 blockade in urothelial cancer. Study-wide background: Males with urothelial cancer arising in the bladder constituted most of the roughly 30 patients. Reported median T cell count for blood samples was over 110,000. Analysis of the blood was performed 3 weeks (second dose) and 6 weeks after treatment start.

Every PCR got spiked synthetic TCR analog templates. Profiling relied on immunoSEQ multiplex PCR, and the TCRdb table lists in-frame clones only, not all of them. The repertoire consists of more than 15,000 clones, with around 89% occurring once and the leading ten covering more than 9.5%. Described time point: pretreatment peripheral blood. This CDR3 comprises 15 residues. V lost 2 bases to trimming and J lost 7 bases; unmatched junction nucleotides: 6. Germline loops: CDR1 MDHEN, CDR2 SYDVKM. The source was PBMCs, collected around atezolizumab (anti-PD-L1) treatment. The chain employs TRBV28 and TRBJ1-2; 11 positions match TRBD1. This clonotype originated in an older man with urothelial cancer. The DNA for the CDR3 is TGTGCCAGCAGTTTACCCGGGACAGGGGGAATTGGCTACACCTTC. It specifies CASSLPGTGGIGYTF.